The sequence of this T cell receptor beta chain was determined in a study of blood T cell repertoires in COVID-19. Trimming removed 4 bases from V and 4 bases from J; junction bases left unmatched: 8. The length of the CDR3 is 16 residues. The germline V gene has CDR1 SGHRS and CDR2 YFSETQ. TCRdb's table, derived via immunoSEQ multiplex PCR, lists solely in-frame clones and lacks some. The sample lists about 190,000 clones, approximately 91% occurring once. The chain is built from TRBV5-1 and TRBJ2-3; TRBD1 agrees at 11 bases. The receptor was derived from a man in his thirties or forties with acute or convalescent COVID-19. The sequenced sample consisted of peripheral blood. The CDR3 here is CASSRRTGGRADTQYF. The CDR3 bases are TGCGCCAGCAGCCGGCGGACAGGGGGCCGCGCAGATACGCAGTATTTT.